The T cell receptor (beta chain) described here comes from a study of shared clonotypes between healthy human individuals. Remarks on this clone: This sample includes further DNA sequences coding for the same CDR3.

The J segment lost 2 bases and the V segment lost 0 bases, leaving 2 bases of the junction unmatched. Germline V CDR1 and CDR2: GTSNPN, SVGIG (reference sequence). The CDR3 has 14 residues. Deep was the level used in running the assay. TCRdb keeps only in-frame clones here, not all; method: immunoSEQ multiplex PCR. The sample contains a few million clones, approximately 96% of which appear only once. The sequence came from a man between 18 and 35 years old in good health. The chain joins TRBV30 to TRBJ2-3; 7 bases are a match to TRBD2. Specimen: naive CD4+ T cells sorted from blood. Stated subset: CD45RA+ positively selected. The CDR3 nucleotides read TGTGCCTGGAGTGTACTAGCGAACACAGATACGCAGTATTTT. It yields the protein CAWSVLANTDTQYF.